What follows are 27 T cell receptor beta chains derived from one specimen sequenced in a study of T cells in women clearing cervical HPV infection. Generated by immunoSEQ multiplex PCR, the TCRdb table keeps only in-frame clones and is missing some. The sample includes under 30,000 clones. Sequenced sample: blood buffy coat. The source of these receptors is a woman aged 18 to 75 with a cervical HPV16 infection that either progressed to CIN3+ or cleared (not recorded which).

Notes on this clone: The DNA ends 3 residues before the CDR3 does, and the rest of the CDR3 is filled in from the germline J gene. The chain recombines TRBV5-1 with TRBJ1-5; D is possibly TRBD1 (6 bases). The CDR3 runs 16 residues. With 1 base removed from V and 6 bases from J, the gap between germline ends came to 17 bases. Germline CDR1 reads SGHRS; CDR2 reads YFSETQ. The chain's CDR3 is CASSLLNEQGTQPQHF. CDR3 DNA (partial): TGCGCCAGCAGCTTGTTAAATGAGCAGGGGACTCAGCCC.

With regard to this clone: The observed sequence ends 3 residues before the CDR3 terminus, with the missing tail filled in from the germline J gene. The same CDR3 arises from other DNA sequences in this sample as well. J is TRBJ1-4 and V is TRBV5-1; D might be TRBD1 (5 bases). CDR1 SGHRS and CDR2 YFSETQ come from the germline V gene. V dropped 0 bases and J dropped 4 bases, with 7 bases sitting between them. The CDR3 runs 14 residues. CDR3 DNA (partial): TGCGCCAGCAGCTTGGCTCAGGGTAATGAAAAA. Its translation: CASSLAQGNEK. The CDR3 reads in full as CASSLAQGNEKLFF. The full variable domain, in which reference TRBV5-1 and TRBJ1-4 provide the parts outside the CDR3, is KAGVTQTPRYLIKTRGQQVTLSCSPISGHRSVSWYQQTPGQGLQFLFEYFSETQRNKGNFPGRFSGRQFSNSRSEMNVSTLELGDSALYLCASSLAQGNEKLFFGSGTQLSVL.

Of note for this clone: The CDR3 is cut off 3 residues early in the read; its end comes from the germline J gene. The V call is TRBV2, the J call TRBJ2-1; no reliable D call. Germline lookup yields CDR1 SNHLY and CDR2 FYNNEI. CDR3 length: 13 residues. Trimming took off 8 bases at V and 3 bases at J, with 11 bases between the two ends. The part of the CDR3 DNA that was read is TGTGCCAGCTCTGGCCGCATCTACAATGAG. Its translation: CASSGRIYNE. The full CDR3 is CASSGRIYNEQFF.

A note on this clone: The read terminates 3 residues ahead of where the CDR3 ends, so the germline J gene completes it. The chain combines TRBV28 with TRBJ1-5, with TRBD1 matching 9 bases. Germline V CDR1 and CDR2: MDHEN, SYDVKM. The V segment lost 2 bases and the J segment 4 bases; nucleotides outside the gene matches: 6. The CDR3 has 16 residues. CDR3: CASSLPDRGYNQPQHF. CDR3 DNA, as far as it was read: TGTGCCAGCAGTTTACCGGACAGGGGATATAATCAGCCC.

This clone registers medium-sized by frequency. The CDR3 extends 3 residues past the end of the read, so its final part is completed from the germline J gene. V gene TRBV14 combines with J gene TRBJ2-2; 9 bases match TRBD1. CDR3 length: 15 amino acids. Germline V CDR1 and CDR2: SGHDN, FVKESK. V shed 4 bases and J 3 bases; nucleotides not matched to a gene: 3. CDR3 bases read: TGTGCCAGCAGCCCCGGGACAGGGCACACCGGGGAG. It yields the protein CASSPGTGHTGE. The full CDR3 is CASSPGTGHTGELFF.

Of note for this clone: The CDR3 end falls 3 residues outside the read, so it is completed with the germline J gene. Other nucleotide sequences from this sample produce the same CDR3. J is TRBJ1-3 and V is TRBV7-6, with TRBD1 as a possible D gene (6 bases). The CDR3 has 13 amino acids. CDR1 is SGHVS, CDR2 FNYEAQ, per germline. CDR3 region: CASSKNREGTIYF. The part of the CDR3 DNA that was read is TGTGCCAGCAGCAAGAACAGGGAGGGCACT.

As for this clone: The read gets to within 3 residues of the CDR3 end, and the germline J gene fills in the rest. This sequence joins TRBV19 and TRBJ2-1, with 11 bases lining up with TRBD2. The CDR3 length is 16 residues. Trimming removed 2 bases from V and 7 bases from J; junction bases left unmatched: 7. CDR1 is LNHDA, CDR2 SQIVND, per germline (reference sequence). CDR3 sequence: CASSISLAGGWNEQFF. CDR3 DNA (partial): TGTGCCAGTAGTATATCTCTAGCGGGAGGCTGGAATGAG.

Incomplete CDR3 DNA: TGTGCCAGCTCACCACCCGGGACAGCTAACTATGGC. Translation: CASSPPGTANYG. The whole CDR3 protein is CASSPPGTANYGYTF. V and J are TRBV18 and TRBJ1-2, with 7 bases lining up with TRBD1. With the read ending 3 residues before the CDR3 end, the germline J gene is used to fill in that end. CDR1 is KGHSH, CDR2 LQKENI, per germline. J lost 0 bases, V lost 0 bases, and 1 base had no gene match. The CDR3 length is 15 residues.

CDR3 loop: CASTLRGYGYTF. The sequenced part of the CDR3 DNA is TGTGCCAGCACCCTCCGAGGGTATGGC. The chain combines TRBV7-8 with TRBJ1-2; D is unresolved. Read sequence stops 3 residues before the CDR3 end, and the germline J gene provides the missing end. Germline V gene data show CDR1 as SGHVS and CDR2 as FQNEAQ. The CDR3 loop spans 12 amino acids. V was pared by 7 bases and J by 5 bases, with 11 bases between.

A note on this clone: The CDR3 extends 3 residues past the end of the read, so its final part is completed from the germline J gene. V and J are TRBV2 and TRBJ1-5; tentatively, D is TRBD1 (5 bases). This CDR3 has 15 residues. Per the germline V gene, CDR1 is SNHLY and CDR2 is FYNNEI. V lost 7 bases, J lost 6 bases, and 19 bases lay in between. The part of the CDR3 DNA that was read is TGTGCCAGCAACGAAGCTGGGGGGGTTGGTCAGCCC. It codes for CASNEAGGVGQP. The entire CDR3 protein is CASNEAGGVGQPQHF.

Remarks on this clone: The CDR3 end is not reached by the read, which stops 3 residues before it; the germline J gene fills it in. The genes are TRBV18 and TRBJ1-1; unclear D gene. Germline V gene lookup returns CDR1 KGHSH and CDR2 LQKENI. The V end was cut by 5 bases, the J end by 0 bases, with 7 bases between. The CDR3 has 13 residues. The CDR3 spells CASSLAVNTEAFF. The CDR3 bases that were read are TGTGCCAGCTCATTGGCAGTGAACACTGAA.

In regard to this clone: Read coverage stops 3 residues before the CDR3 terminus; the germline J gene supplies the remainder. The chain uses TRBV29-1 and TRBJ2-1; no clear D gene. Germline V gene lookup returns CDR1 SQVTM and CDR2 ANQGSEA. V was trimmed by 5 bases and J by 5 bases, leaving 13 bases between them. The CDR3 is 13 amino acids. The CDR3 DNA, read in part, is TGCAGCGTTCGCCCCTACTCGAACAATGAG. This codes for CSVRPYSNNE. Given in full, the CDR3 is CSVRPYSNNEQFF.

Comment on this clone: The read falls 3 residues short of the CDR3 end, and the missing part is taken from the germline J gene. The genes are TRBV5-1 and TRBJ2-4; 9 nucleotides agree with TRBD1. Per the germline V gene, CDR1 is SGHRS and CDR2 is YFSETQ. CDR3 length equals 16 residues. The CDR3: CASSSGTGISKQTQYF. The CDR3 bases that were read are TGCGCCAGCAGCTCCGGGACAGGGATTAGTAAACAGACT.

About this clone itself: With the read ending 3 residues before the CDR3 end, the germline J gene is used to fill in that end. J is TRBJ1-1 and V is TRBV6-4, with TRBD1 matching 7 bases. Germline-derived CDR1 and CDR2 are MRHNA and SNTAGT. The CDR3 is 15 amino acids. The CDR3 bases that were read are TGTGCCAGCAGTGCCGCTCCTGGACAGGCATCTCAA. This encodes CASSAAPGQASQ. The complete CDR3 protein is CASSAAPGQASQAFF.

For this clone: The read ends 3 residues early relative to the CDR3; the germline J gene fills the gap. This chain links TRBV29-1 with TRBJ2-7; weak D call: TRBD1 (5 bases). Between the trimmed V and J ends, which lost 4 bases and 1 base, there was a span of 8 bases. The germline V gene encodes CDR1 SQVTM and CDR2 ANQGSEA. This CDR3 comprises 12 residues. CDR3 region: CSVAQVSYEQYF. The sequenced part of the CDR3 DNA is TGCAGCGTTGCACAGGTGTCCTACGAG.

Notes on this clone: The CDR3 is cut off 3 residues early in the read; its end comes from the germline J gene. The chain couples TRBV7-2 to TRBJ1-1, with D possibly TRBD1 on 5 matching bases. CDR3 length: 14 amino acids. In germline, CDR1 is SGHTA, CDR2 FQGNSA. Trimming removed 5 bases from V and 7 bases from J, with 17 bases in between. The part of the CDR3 DNA that was read is TGTGCCAGCAGCAAAGATTGGGGAAGGGGTGAA. Translating gives CASSKDWGRGE. The complete CDR3 sequence is CASSKDWGRGEAFF.

CDR3 sequence: CASSRSGRSSETQYF. The part of the CDR3 DNA that was read is TGTGCCAGTAGTAGGAGCGGGAGAAGCTCGGAGACC. The chain recombines TRBV19 with TRBJ2-5; 8 nucleotides line up with TRBD2. From the germline J gene comes the end of the CDR3, since the read stops 3 residues before it. From germline, CDR1 is LNHDA and CDR2 SQIVND (reference sequence). The CDR3 contains 15 residues. Trimming removed 4 bases from V and 5 bases from J; junction bases left unmatched: 9. The whole variable domain, remainder taken from reference TRBV19 and TRBJ2-5, is DGGITQSPKYLFRKEGQNVTLSCEQNLNHDAMYWYRQDPGQGLRLIYYSQIVNDFQKGDIAEGYSVSREKKESFPLTVTSAQKNPTAFYLCASSRSGRSSETQYFGPGTRLLVL.

On this clone itself: The read comes to an end 3 residues before the CDR3 does, leaving the germline J gene to fill in the end. This rearrangement joins TRBV5-4 to TRBJ2-1, with 7 bases aligning to TRBD2. Germline V gives CDR1 SGHNT, CDR2 YYREEE (reference sequence). Trimming removed 3 bases from V and 7 bases from J; junction bases left unmatched: 4. This CDR3 contains 13 residues. The DNA read from the CDR3 is TGTGCCAGCAGCTGGCTAGCGGTTAATGAG. As protein: CASSWLAVNE. The full CDR3 protein is CASSWLAVNEQFF.

Notes on this clone: The DNA ends 3 residues before the CDR3 does, and the rest of the CDR3 is filled in from the germline J gene. The chain couples TRBV4-1 to TRBJ2-7; TRBD2 matches 8 bases. The CDR3 totals 14 residues. V lost 4 bases to trimming and J lost 4 bases; unmatched junction nucleotides: 6. The germline V gene has CDR1 MGHRA and CDR2 YSYEKL. The CDR3 protein is CASSPAGGRYEQYF. The covered CDR3 bases are TGCGCCAGCAGCCCCGCGGGAGGAAGGTACGAG.

Comment on this clone: The read ends 3 residues early relative to the CDR3; the germline J gene fills the gap. The chain has TRBV19 and TRBJ1-5; weak D call: TRBD1 (5 bases). Germline loops: CDR1 LNHDA, CDR2 SQIVND (reference sequence). This CDR3 is 14 amino acids long. V shed 9 bases and J shed 3 bases, with 15 bases lying between them. CDR3 region: CASVDSRYNQPQHF. CDR3 DNA, as far as it was read: TGTGCCAGCGTAGACAGTCGCTACAATCAGCCC.

In the case of this clone: A read error may account for a junction end that differs from germline. The read gets to within 3 residues of the CDR3 end, and the germline J gene fills in the rest. The sample has other DNA sequences that encode this CDR3 too. The rearrangement uses TRBV29-1 and TRBJ1-3, with 7 bases identical to TRBD1. This CDR3 is 13 amino acids long. The germline CDR1 and CDR2 sequences are SQVTM and ANQGSEA. CDR3 sequence: CSVDTGAGNTIYF. Partial CDR3 DNA: TGCAGCGTTGACACAGGGGCTGGAAACACG. The whole variable domain, remainder taken from reference TRBV29-1 and TRBJ1-3, is SAVISQKPSRDICQRGTSLTIQCQVDSQVTMMFWYRQQPGQSLTLIATANQGSEATYESGFVIDKFPISRPNLTFSTLTVSNMSPEDSSIYLCSVDTGAGNTIYFGEGSWLTVV.

Frequency places this clone as medium-sized (0.01 to 0.1%). The CDR3 end falls 3 residues outside the read, so it is completed with the germline J gene. This sequence joins TRBV7-9 and TRBJ2-1; D may be TRBD2 (5 bases). There are 11 residues in the CDR3. Germline values: CDR1 SEHNR, CDR2 FQNEAQ (reference sequence). The ends were cut back, 11 bases at V and 8 bases at J, with 13 bases in the middle. CDR3 region: CAATGFDEQFF. CDR3 DNA, as far as it was read: TGTGCCGCGACGGGGTTCGATGAG.

Of note for this clone: The CDR3 extends 3 residues past the end of the read, so its final part is completed from the germline J gene. The chain employs TRBV6-2 or TRBV6-3 and TRBJ2-3, with 8 positions matching TRBD2. The V gene's germline CDR1 is MNHEY and CDR2 SVGEGT. With 0 bases clipped from V and 5 bases from J, the junction kept 10 bases outside the gene matches. This CDR3 contains 17 residues. CDR3 DNA, as far as it was read: TGTGCCAGCAGTTACTCGATTAGGCGGGAGGAAGTAGATACG. Protein: CASSYSIRREEVDT. The whole CDR3 sequence reads CASSYSIRREEVDTQYF.

Remarks on this clone: The CDR3 end falls 3 residues outside the read, so it is completed with the germline J gene. V gene TRBV7-9 combines with J gene TRBJ1-1; D perhaps matches TRBD1 (5 bases). Germline-derived CDR1 and CDR2 are SEHNR and FQNEAQ (reference sequence). This CDR3 comprises 14 residues. CDR3 DNA (partial): TGTGCCAGCAGCAAAGACAGTTTCCAAGAGACA. It yields the protein CASSKDSFQET. The CDR3, in full, reads CASSKDSFQETAFF.

Comments on this clone: With the read ending 3 residues before the CDR3 end, the germline J gene is used to fill in that end. The chain has TRBV7-6 and TRBJ2-5, with TRBD1 as a possible D gene (6 bases). The ends were cut back, 3 bases at V and 4 bases at J, with 12 bases in the middle. The V gene's germline CDR1 is SGHVS and CDR2 FNYEAQ. CDR3 length equals 14 residues. CDR3 DNA, as far as it was read: TGTGCCAGCAGCTTGAGGGACATCGGAGAGACC. This translates into CASSLRDIGET. The CDR3, in full, reads CASSLRDIGETQYF.

As regards this clone: The read terminates 3 residues ahead of where the CDR3 ends, so the germline J gene completes it. The V and J genes are TRBV18 and TRBJ1-2; 10 nucleotides match TRBD1. The germline CDR1 and CDR2 sequences are KGHSH and LQKENI. The CDR3 totals 16 residues. V shed 0 bases and J 7 bases; nucleotides not matched to a gene: 8. The part of the CDR3 DNA that was read is TGTGCCAGCTCACCACCAATAGGGACAGGGGTTGGTGGC. It encodes CASSPPIGTGVGG. From start to end, the CDR3 is CASSPPIGTGVGGYTF.

Remarks on this clone: The junction differs from germline at one of its ends, possibly a read error. The read stops 3 residues short of the end of the CDR3; the missing end is completed from the germline J gene. The chain carries TRBV7-6 and TRBJ2-7; TRBD1 or TRBD2 may be the D gene (8 bases each). This CDR3 has 14 amino acids. CDR1 SGHVS and CDR2 FNYEAQ come from the germline V gene. CDR3 DNA, as far as it was read: TGTTCCAGTAGCATAGCGGGACAGGCCTACGAG. It translates to CSSSIAGQAYE. Given in full, the CDR3 is CSSSIAGQAYEQYF.